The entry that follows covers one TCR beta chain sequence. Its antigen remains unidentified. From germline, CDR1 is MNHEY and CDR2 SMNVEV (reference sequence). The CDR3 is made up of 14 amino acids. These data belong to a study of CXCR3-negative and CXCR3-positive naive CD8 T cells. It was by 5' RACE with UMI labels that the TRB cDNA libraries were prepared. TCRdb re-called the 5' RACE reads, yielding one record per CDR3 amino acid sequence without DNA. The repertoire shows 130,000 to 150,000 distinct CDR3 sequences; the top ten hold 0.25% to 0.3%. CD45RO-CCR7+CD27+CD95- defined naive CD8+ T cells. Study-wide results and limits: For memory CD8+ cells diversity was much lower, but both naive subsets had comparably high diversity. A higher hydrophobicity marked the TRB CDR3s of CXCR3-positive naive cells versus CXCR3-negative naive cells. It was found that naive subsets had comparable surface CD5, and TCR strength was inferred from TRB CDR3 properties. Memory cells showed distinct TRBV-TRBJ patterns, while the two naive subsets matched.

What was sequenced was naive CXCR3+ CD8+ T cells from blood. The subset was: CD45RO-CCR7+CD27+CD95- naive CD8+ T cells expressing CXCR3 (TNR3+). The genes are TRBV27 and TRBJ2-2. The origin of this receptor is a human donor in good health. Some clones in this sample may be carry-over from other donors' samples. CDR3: CASSHGENTGELFF.